The entry below describes one T cell receptor (beta chain). Its target antigen remains unknown. Base qualities are not at hand, and no much larger clone is one base apart. The germline V gene provides CDR1 SGHTA and CDR2 FQGNSA. The germline V end is reduced by 5 bases and the J end by 2 bases; junction bases left unmatched: 3. The CDR3 runs 15 residues from the cysteine to the phenylalanine. Only the CDR3 DNA is retained, 45 bases long and in frame from the first base. This sample stems from a study of Tregs in tolerant kidney transplant recipients (dated by TCRdb to about 2019). Turning to the overall study: TCRbeta sequencing was used in the study to identify donor-specific regulatory T cells before combined kidney and bone marrow transplantation, and the identified cells were then tracked after transplant. The investigation overall reported the following: Expanding Tregs with activated donor B cells appeared to identify the most biologically relevant and donor-specific TCRbeta repertoire. For some patients the PCR primers changed over time, which made it impossible to compare the samples from those patients at the nucleotide level. In tolerant patients, the expansion of donor-specific Tregs was greater than global Treg expansion, suggesting that the expansion was antigen-driven rather than nonspecific. Biological reproducibility was not directly addressed, though technical replication error appeared minimal. The study was limited by small patient numbers, and the findings need validation in larger populations and under other immunosuppression protocols.

The transplants used related donors along with nonmyeloablative bone marrow transplantation, and in the human trials mixed chimerism was transient. Thawed PBMCs were FACS-sorted into unstimulated Tregs (CD4+CD25+CD127-), CD4+ non-Tregs (CD4+CD25-), CD4 cells and CD8 cells. Patients were 4 combined kidney and bone marrow transplant recipients from the ITN036ST trial, and only these trial subjects had samples available. Healthy control blood was processed to PBMCs with a Ficoll density gradient and then cryopreserved, whereas patient PBMCs were collected both before and after transplant. For TCRbeta CDR3 sequencing, genomic DNA was extracted from sorted cells using the QIAGEN DNeasy Blood and Tissue Kit. High-throughput TCRbeta CDR3 sequencing, which included PCR amplification with bias correction and internal controls, was done commercially through immunoSEQ. Turning to the authors' computational methods: Unique productive TCRbeta sequences were defined by CDR3 nucleotide sequence when primers matched and otherwise by CDR3 amino acid sequence together with Vbeta and Jbeta genes. Sorting error was corrected by removing sequences shared between sorted populations at a frequency ratio of 2:1 or less, and the remaining shared sequences were assigned to the higher population. A sequence was defined as donor-reactive if the sequence was expanded at least 5-fold in CFSE-low cells compared with unstimulated cells and had a frequency of at least 0.01% in CFSE-low cells. Jensen-Shannon divergence calculated on the top 100 TCRbeta sequences ranked by frequency was used to measure repertoire divergence. For samples with multiple sequencing runs, sorting error was corrected in each run separately before the runs were combined. TCRdb carries this immuneACCESS record with in-frame sequences only. Its versions omit some clonotypes, under half of them owing to an unresolved V gene in the studies checked, with the rest unexplained. That table is the source of V, J and clone size, and D and trimming were worked out from the DNA. This sample holds 95,000 or so clones; 93% were observed only once. The ten largest account for about 1.5% of the sample.

The specimen was CD4+ T cells from blood (PBMCs), collected 12 months after the transplant. The chain employs TRBV7-2 and TRBJ2-1, and 10 junction bases match TRBD2. This receptor was obtained from a human patient who received a combined kidney and bone marrow transplant. Following transplantation, part of the T cell population may be supplied by the graft donor rather than the patient. The sequence in DNA is TGTGCCAGCAGCGATAGCGGGGGGACCTACAATGAGCAGTTCTTC. Protein translation: CASSDSGGTYNEQFF.